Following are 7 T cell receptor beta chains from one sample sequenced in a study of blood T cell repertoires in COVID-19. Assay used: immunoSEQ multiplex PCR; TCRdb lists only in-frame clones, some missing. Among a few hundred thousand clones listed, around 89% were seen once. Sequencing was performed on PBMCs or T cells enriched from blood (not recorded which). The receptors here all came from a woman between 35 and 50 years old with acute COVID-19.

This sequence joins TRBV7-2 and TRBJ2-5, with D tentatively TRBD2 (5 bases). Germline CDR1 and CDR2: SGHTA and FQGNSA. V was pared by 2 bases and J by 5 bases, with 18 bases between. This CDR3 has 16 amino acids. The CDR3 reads CASSLNILQSGETQYF. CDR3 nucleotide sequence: TGTGCCAGCAGCTTAAACATCCTACAAAGCGGTGAGACCCAGTACTTC.

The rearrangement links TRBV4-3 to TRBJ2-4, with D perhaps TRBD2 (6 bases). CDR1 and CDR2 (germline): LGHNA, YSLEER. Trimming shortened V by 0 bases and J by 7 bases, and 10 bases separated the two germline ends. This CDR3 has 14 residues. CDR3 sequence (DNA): TGCGCCAGCAGCCAAGACTTAGGAGGGAACATTCAGTACTTC. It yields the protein CASSQDLGGNIQYF.

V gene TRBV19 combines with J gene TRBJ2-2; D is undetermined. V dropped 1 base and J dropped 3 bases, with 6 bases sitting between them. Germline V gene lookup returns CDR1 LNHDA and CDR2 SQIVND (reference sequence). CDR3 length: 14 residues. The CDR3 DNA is TGTGCCAGTAGTATAGCGGCGGACACCGGGGAGCTGTTTTTT. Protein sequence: CASSIAADTGELFF.

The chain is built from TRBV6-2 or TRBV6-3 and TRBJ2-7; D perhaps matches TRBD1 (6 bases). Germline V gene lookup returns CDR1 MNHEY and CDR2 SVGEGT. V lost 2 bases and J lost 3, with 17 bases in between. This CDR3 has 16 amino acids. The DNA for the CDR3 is TGTGCCAGCAGTTACCTAAGACAGGATTATTACTACGAGCAGTACTTC. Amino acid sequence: CASSYLRQDYYYEQYF.

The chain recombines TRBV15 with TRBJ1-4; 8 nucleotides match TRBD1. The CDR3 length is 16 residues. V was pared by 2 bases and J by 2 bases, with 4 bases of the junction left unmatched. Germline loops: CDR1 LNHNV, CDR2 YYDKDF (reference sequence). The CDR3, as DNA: TGTGCCACCAGCAGACCGACAGGGGCGACTAATGAAAAACTGTTTTTT. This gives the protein CATSRPTGATNEKLFF.

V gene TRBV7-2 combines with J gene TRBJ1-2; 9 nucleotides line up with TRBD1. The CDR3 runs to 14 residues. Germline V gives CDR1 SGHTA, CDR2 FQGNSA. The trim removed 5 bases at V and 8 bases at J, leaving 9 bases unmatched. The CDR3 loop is CASSNGQGRDGYTF. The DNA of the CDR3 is TGTGCCAGCAGCAACGGACAGGGGAGGGACGGCTACACCTTC.

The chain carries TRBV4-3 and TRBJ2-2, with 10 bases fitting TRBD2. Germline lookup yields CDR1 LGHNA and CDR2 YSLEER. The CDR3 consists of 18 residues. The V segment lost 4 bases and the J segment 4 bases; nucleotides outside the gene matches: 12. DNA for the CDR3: TGCGCCAGCAGCCGTGGCGTTGGGGCTAGCGGGGGCACCGGGGAGCTGTTTTTT. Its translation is CASSRGVGASGGTGELFF.